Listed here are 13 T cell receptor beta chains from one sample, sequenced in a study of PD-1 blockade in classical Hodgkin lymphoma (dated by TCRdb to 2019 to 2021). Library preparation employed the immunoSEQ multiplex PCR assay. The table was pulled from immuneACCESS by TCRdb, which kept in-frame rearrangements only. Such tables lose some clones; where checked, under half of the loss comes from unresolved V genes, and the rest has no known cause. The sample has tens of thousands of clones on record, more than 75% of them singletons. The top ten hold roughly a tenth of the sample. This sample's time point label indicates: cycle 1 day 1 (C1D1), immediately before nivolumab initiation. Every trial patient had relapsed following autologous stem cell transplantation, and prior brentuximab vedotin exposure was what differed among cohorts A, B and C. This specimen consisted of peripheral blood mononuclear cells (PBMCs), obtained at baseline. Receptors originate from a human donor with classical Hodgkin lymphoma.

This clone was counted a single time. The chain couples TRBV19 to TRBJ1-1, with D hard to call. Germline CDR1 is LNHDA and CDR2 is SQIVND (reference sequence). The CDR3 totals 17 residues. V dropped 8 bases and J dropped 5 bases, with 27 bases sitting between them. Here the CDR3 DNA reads TGTGCCAGTGCCCGGGTCCCTCAATTTAGTAGGGTGACTGAAGCTTTCTTT. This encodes CASARVPQFSRVTEAFF.

The CDR3 DNA reads as TGTGCCAGCACCTCGGACAGATACTACGAGCAGTACTTC. This sequence encodes CASTSDRYYEQYF. The V gene is TRBV6-6, the J gene TRBJ2-7, with TRBD1 as a possible D gene (6 bases). In germline, CDR1 is MNHNY, CDR2 SVGAGI (reference sequence). This CDR3 is 13 amino acids long. Trimming took off 7 bases at V and 3 bases at J, with 13 bases between the two ends.

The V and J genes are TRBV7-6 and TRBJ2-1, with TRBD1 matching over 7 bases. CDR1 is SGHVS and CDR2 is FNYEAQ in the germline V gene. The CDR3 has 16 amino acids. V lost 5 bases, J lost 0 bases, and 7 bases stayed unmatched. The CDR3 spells CASSEAGGSSYNEQFF. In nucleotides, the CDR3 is TGTGCCAGCAGCGAAGCAGGGGGTAGCTCCTACAATGAGCAGTTCTTC.

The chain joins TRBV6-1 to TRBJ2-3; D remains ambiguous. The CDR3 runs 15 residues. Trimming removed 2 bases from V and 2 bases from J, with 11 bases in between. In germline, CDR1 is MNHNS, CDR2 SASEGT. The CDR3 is CASSELALNTDTQYF. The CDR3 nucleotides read TGTGCCAGCAGTGAACTGGCTTTGAACACAGATACGCAGTATTTT.

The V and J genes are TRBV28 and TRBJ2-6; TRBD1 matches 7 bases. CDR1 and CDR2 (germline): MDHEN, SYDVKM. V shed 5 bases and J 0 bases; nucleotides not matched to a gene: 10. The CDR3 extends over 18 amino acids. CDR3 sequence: CASSAPGTAPSGANVLTF. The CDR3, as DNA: TGTGCCAGCAGTGCTCCCGGGACAGCCCCCTCTGGGGCCAACGTCCTGACTTTC.

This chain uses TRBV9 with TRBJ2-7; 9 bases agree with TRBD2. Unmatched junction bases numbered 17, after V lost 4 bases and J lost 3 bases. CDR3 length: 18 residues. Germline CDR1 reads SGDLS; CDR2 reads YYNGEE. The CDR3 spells CASSPAAGGPGTIYEQYF. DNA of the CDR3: TGTGCCAGCAGCCCGGCGGCGGGAGGGCCAGGGACAATCTACGAGCAGTACTTC. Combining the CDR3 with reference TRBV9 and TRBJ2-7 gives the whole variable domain DSGVTQTPKHLITATGQRVTLRCSPRSGDLSVYWYQQSLDQGLQFLIQYYNGEERAKGNILERFSAQQFPDLHSELNLSSLELGDSALYFCASSPAAGGPGTIYEQYFGPGTRLTVT.

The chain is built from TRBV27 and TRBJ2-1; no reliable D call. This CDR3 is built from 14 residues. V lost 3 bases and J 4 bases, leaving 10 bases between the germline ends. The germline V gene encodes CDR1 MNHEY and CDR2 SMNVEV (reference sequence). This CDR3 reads CASSLSDEYNEQFF. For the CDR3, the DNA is TGTGCCAGCAGTTTGTCGGACGAATACAATGAGCAGTTCTTC.

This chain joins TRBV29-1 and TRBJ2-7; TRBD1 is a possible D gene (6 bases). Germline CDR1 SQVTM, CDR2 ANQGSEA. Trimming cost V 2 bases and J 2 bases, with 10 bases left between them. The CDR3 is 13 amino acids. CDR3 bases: TGCAGCGTTGAAACAGGGTTTACCTACGAGCAGTACTTC. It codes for CSVETGFTYEQYF.

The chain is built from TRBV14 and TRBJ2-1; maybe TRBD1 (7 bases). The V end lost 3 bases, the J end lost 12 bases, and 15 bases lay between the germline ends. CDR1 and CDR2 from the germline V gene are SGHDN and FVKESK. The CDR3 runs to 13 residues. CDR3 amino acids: CASSHEQGGRQFF. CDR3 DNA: TGTGCCAGCAGCCACGAGCAGGGGGGAAGGCAGTTCTTC.

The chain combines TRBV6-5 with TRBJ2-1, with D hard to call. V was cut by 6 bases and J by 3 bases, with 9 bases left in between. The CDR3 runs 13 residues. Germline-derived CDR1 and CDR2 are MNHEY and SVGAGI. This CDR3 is CASSSSYYNEQFF. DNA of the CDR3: TGTGCCAGCAGCTCCTCTTACTACAATGAGCAGTTCTTC.

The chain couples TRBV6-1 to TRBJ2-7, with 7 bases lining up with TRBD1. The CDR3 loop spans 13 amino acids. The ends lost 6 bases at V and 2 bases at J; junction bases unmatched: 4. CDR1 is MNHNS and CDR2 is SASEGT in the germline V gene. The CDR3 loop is CASRDRHTYEQYF. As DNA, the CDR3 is TGTGCCAGCAGGGACAGGCATACCTACGAGCAGTACTTC.

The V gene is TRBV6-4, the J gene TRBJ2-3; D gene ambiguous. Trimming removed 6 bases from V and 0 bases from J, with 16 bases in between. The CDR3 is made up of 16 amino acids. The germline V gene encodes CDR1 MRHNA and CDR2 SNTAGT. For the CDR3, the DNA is TGTGCCAGCAGCAAACAAGCCAAAGCTAGCACAGATACGCAGTATTTT. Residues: CASSKQAKASTDTQYF.

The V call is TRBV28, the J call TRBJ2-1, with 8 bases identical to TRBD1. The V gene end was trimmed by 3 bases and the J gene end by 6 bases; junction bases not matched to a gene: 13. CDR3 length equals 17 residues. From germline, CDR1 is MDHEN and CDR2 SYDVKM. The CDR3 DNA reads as TGTGCCAGCAGTTTGTCTACCGGGACAGGCTTCTCCAATGAGCAGTTCTTC. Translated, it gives CASSLSTGTGFSNEQFF.